This TCR beta chain was retrieved from a study of identical twins. Overall study results and limits: Reduced insertions were recorded for abundant cord blood beta clonotypes, with no such pattern in memory repertoires. Sequences that were beta out-of-frame showed weaker excess twin sharing.

This clonotype occurred a few times. What it binds is not known. All donors were healthy Caucasians. The cDNA had a unique molecular identifier and a template-switch universal primer site. TCRdb redid the calling of the 5' RACE reads with MiXCR, one entry per CDR3 protein. The profile shows about 690,000 distinct CDR3 sequences, roughly 6% of them singletons. The V end was cut by 3 bases, the J end by 2 bases, with 13 bases between. This CDR3 has 16 residues. The sequenced material came from naive T cells sorted from blood. This chain links TRBV12-3 or TRBV12-4 with TRBJ2-2, with unresolved D. The sequence was collected from a man aged 18-30 years in good health. The CDR3 region has the DNA TGTGCCAGCAGTTTCCTGCCGGGCCAAAACACCGGGGAGCTGTTTTTT. The encoded protein is CASSFLPGQNTGELFF.